The clone carrying this T cell receptor beta chain was detected only a few times. What it binds is not known. The data belong to a study of CD8 T cells in ankylosing spondylitis. Study-wide findings and caveats: It appeared that ankylosing spondylitis blood was characterized by a TCR beta motif of several highly homologous variants. Disease-associated clones were CD8+ and fairly uncommon in peripheral blood. Prior literature has documented some motif variants in synovial fluid and blood from reactive arthritis. Within matched ankylosing spondylitis synovial fluid, disease-linked clones were reportedly significantly enriched.

Construction of TCR beta libraries was performed using quantitative 5'-RACE with molecular barcodes. MiXCR, applied by TCRdb to the 5' RACE reads, yields one record per CDR3 protein. Altogether around 890,000 distinct CDR3 sequences are present, about 11% being singletons, with the ten largest covering about 0.49%. The CDR3 sequence is 15 residues long. Germline values: CDR1 DFQATT, CDR2 SNEGSKA (reference sequence). The chain employs TRBV20-1 and TRBJ1-1, with 9 nucleotides matching TRBD1. This sequence was found in a male donor with ankylosing spondylitis. Input material: blood, either unsorted or a sorted T cell fraction (not recorded which). For the CDR3, the DNA is TGCAGGAGCCTTATCCCGGGACAGGGAAACACTGAAGCTTTCTTT. It encodes CRSLIPGQGNTEAFF.